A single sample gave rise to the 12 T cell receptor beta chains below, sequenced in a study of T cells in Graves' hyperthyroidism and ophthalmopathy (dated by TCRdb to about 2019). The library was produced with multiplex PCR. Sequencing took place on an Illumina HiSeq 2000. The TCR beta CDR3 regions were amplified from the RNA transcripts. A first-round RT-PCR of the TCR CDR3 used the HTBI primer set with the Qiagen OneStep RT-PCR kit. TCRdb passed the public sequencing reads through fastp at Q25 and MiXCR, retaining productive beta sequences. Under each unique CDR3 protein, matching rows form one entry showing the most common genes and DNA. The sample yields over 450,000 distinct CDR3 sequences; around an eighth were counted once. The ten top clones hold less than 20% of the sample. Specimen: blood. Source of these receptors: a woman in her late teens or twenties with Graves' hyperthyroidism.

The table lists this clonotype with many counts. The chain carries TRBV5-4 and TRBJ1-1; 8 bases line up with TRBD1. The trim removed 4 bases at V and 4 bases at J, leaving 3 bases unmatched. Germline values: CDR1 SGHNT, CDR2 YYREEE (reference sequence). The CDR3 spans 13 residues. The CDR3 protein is CASSQGAPTEAFF. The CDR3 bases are TGTGCCAGCAGCCAGGGGGCGCCCACTGAAGCTTTCTTT.

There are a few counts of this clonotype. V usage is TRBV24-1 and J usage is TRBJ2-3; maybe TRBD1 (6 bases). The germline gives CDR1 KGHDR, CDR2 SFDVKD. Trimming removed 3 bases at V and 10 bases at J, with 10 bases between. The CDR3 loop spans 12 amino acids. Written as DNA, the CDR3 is TGTGCCACCAGTGATCCCAGGGGATCGCAGTATTTT. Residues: CATSDPRGSQYF.

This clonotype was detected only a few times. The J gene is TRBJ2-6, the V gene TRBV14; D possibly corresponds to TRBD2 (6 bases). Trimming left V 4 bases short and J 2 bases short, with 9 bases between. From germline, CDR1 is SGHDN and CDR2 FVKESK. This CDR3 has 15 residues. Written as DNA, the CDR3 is TGTGCCAGCAGCCGGTCGGGGGCTGGGGCCAACGTCCTGACTTTC. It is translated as CASSRSGAGANVLTF.

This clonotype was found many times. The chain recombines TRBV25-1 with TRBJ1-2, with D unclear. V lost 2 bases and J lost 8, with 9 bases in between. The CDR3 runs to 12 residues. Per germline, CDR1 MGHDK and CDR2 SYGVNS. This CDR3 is CASSERADGYTF. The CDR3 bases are TGTGCCAGCAGTGAAAGGGCGGACGGCTACACCTTC.

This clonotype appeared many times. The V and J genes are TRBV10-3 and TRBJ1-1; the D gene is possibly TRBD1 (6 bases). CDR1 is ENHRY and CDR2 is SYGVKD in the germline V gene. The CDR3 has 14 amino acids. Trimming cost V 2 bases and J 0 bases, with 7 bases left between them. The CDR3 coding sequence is TGTGCCATCAGTGAGAGGGGGATGAACACTGAAGCTTTCTTT. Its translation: CAISERGMNTEAFF.

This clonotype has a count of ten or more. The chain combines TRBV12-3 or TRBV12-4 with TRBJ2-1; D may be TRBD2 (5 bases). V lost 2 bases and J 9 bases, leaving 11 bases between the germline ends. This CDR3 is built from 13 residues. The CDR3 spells CASSLTLAGEQFF. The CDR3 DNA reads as TGTGCCAGCAGTTTAACCCTTGCGGGTGAGCAGTTCTTC.

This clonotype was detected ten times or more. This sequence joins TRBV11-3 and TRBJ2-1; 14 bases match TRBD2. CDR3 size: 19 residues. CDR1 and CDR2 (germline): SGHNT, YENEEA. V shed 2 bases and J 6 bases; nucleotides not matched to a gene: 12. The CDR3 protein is CASSLFGGTSGSERNEQFF. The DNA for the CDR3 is TGTGCCAGCAGCTTATTTGGTGGGACTAGCGGGAGTGAGCGCAATGAGCAGTTCTTC.

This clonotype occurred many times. CDR3 nucleotides: TGTGCCAGCTCAGCTACAGGGAGCACTGAAGCTTTCTTT. This translates into CASSATGSTEAFF. The J gene is TRBJ1-1, the V gene TRBV18, with a weak D call TRBD1 (6 bases). This CDR3 region has 13 residues. Trimming removed 5 bases at V and 4 bases at J, with 11 bases between. Germline V gene lookup returns CDR1 KGHSH and CDR2 LQKENI.

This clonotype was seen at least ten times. CDR3 amino acids: CASSIRLRENTEAFF. CDR3 coding DNA: TGTGCCAGCAGCATCCGCCTCAGGGAGAACACTGAAGCTTTCTTT. The J gene is TRBJ1-1, the V gene TRBV11-3; D perhaps matches TRBD1 (5 bases). Trimming removed 5 bases from V and 1 base from J, with 14 bases in between. The CDR3 spans 15 residues. Germline-derived CDR1 and CDR2 are SGHNT and YENEEA. The full variable domain, its missing parts supplied by reference TRBV11-3 and TRBJ1-1, is EAGVVQSPRYKIIEKKQPVAFWCNPISGHNTLYWYLQNLGQGPELLIRYENEEAVDDSQLPKDRFSAERLKGVDSTLKIQPAELGDSAVYLCASSIRLRENTEAFFGQGTRLTVV.

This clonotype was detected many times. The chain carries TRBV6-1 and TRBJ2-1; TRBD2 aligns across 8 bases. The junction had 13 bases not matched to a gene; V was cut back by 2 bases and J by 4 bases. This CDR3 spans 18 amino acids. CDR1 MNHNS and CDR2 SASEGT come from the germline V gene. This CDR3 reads CASSEISAAGTRYNEQFF. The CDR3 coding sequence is TGTGCCAGCAGTGAAATTTCAGCTGCCGGGACTAGATACAATGAGCAGTTCTTC.

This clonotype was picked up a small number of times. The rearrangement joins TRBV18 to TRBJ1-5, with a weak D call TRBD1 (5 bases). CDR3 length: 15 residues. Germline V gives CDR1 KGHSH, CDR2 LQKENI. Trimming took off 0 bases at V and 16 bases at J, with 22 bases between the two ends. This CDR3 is CASSPPGTPTQNFHF. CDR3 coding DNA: TGTGCCAGCTCACCACCTGGGACTCCAACCCAAAACTTCCATTTT.

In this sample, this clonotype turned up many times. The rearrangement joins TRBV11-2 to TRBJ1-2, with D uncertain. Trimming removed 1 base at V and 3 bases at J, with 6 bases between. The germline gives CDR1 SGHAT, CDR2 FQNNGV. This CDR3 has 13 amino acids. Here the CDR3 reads CASSLVWDYGYTF. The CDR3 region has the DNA TGTGCCAGCAGCTTAGTCTGGGACTATGGCTACACCTTC.